The rows below give T cell receptor beta chains drawn from one sample of a study of cytomegalovirus exposure and HLA in healthy donors. Libraries were prepared by immunoSEQ multiplex PCR; TCRdb keeps only in-frame clonotypes and omits some of them. The sample holds some 110,000 clones, approximately 77% seen once. Sequencing was carried out using PBMCs. The source of these receptors is a man over 45 in good health and CMV-seropositive. Both conserved end residues are trimmed from each CDR3. For some rows the clone size is stated as once, few or many, or as a class when expanded; others skip it.

j_call v_call clone_size cdr3_aa
TRBJ2-5 TRBV4-2 . ASSHAGARETQY
TRBJ2-3 TRBV6-5 . ASTRTSGSTDTQY
TRBJ2-1 TRBV12-5 . ASGLVVGTVYNEQF
TRBJ2-3 TRBV9 . AGSPWDRGTDTQY
TRBJ1-1 TRBV11-2 . ASSFRGTEEAF
TRBJ2-3 TRBV6-5 . ASTNNLQGSQY
TRBJ2-1 TRBV18 . ASSPPSGGVYEQF
TRBJ1-1 TRBV28 few ASSRTGGENTEAF
TRBJ2-7 TRBV5-1 . ASGQGGGSYEQY
TRBJ2-1 TRBV7-2 . ASNWLGRGYNEQF
TRBJ2-7 TRBV4-1 . ASSRTSGRRSYEQY
TRBJ2-1 TRBV7-3 . ASSAPGLGYNEQF
TRBJ2-2 TRBV4-3 . ASSQDVHTGELF
TRBJ2-1 TRBV9 once ASSVASGGFYNEQF
TRBJ1-5 TRBV10-3 . AIRGDRENQPQH
TRBJ1-6 TRBV28 few ASSAGTGHNSPLH
TRBJ2-7 TRBV19 . ASSLGPREQQY
TRBJ1-4 TRBV28 . ASSLDRGRRGNEKLF